The rows below give T cell receptor beta chains drawn from one sample of a study of blood T cells in healthy people across ages. TCRdb reprocessed the 5' RACE reads with MiXCR, giving one entry per CDR3 protein. The repertoire includes about 1.4 million distinct CDR3 sequences, 55% to 75% of them detected once, and 6.5% to 8.5% sits in the top ten. Sequencing was performed on blood. Source of these receptors: a young man in good health. CDR3s include the opening cysteine and the closing phenylalanine or tryptophan. The order of the fields is J gene, V gene, D gene, clone size, CDR3 DNA, CDR3 protein. D genes are given only for firm matches. A row's size may be missing; if present it is once, few, many or a size class.

>TRBJ2-7|TRBV4-1|TRBD1|few
TGCGCCAGCAGCCAAGTGTTTCAGGGGGCGGTTTACGAGCAGTACTTC
CASSQVFQGAVYEQYF
>TRBJ2-2|TRBV20-1|TRBD2|once
TGCAGTGTAGTCGGCGGGAGGGCCTACACCGGGGAGCTGTTTTTT
CSVVGGRAYTGELFF
>TRBJ2-7|TRBV4-1|TRBD2|.
TGCGCCAGCAGCCACCTAGCGGCTACATCCTACGAGCAGTACTTC
CASSHLAATSYEQYF
>TRBJ1-2|TRBV20-1|.|.
TGCAGTGCTGCGACAGAAATCTCCTATGGCTACACCTTC
CSAATEISYGYTF
>TRBJ2-5|TRBV28|.|.
TGTGCCAGCAGTTTAACAGGATCAGAGACCCAGTACTTC
CASSLTGSETQYF
>TRBJ1-4|TRBV2|.|.
TGTGCCAGCACCGACAGTACCCTCAGGCCGGAACCCACTTCTGAAAAACTGTTTTTT
CASTDSTLRPEPTSEKLFF
>TRBJ2-7|TRBV12-3/TRBV12-4|.|.
TGTGCCAGCAGTTTAAGTAGTAGCCACGAGCAGTACTTC
CASSLSSSHEQYF
>TRBJ1-2|TRBV27|.|.
TGTGCCAGCAGTTTACTGGGCCACTATGGCTACACCTTC
CASSLLGHYGYTF
>TRBJ2-7|TRBV4-2|.|.
TGTGCCAGCAGCCGCGTATTAGCGGACAGCTCCTACGAGCAGTACTTC
CASSRVLADSSYEQYF
>TRBJ2-7|TRBV6-2/TRBV6-3|TRBD2|once
TGTGCCAGCAGTCGACTAGCGGGGTCCTTCGACGAGCAGTACTTC
CASSRLAGSFDEQYF
>TRBJ1-4|TRBV6-5|TRBD1|.
TGTGCCAGCAGTTCCCACAGGGGCGTTAATGAAAAACTGTTTTTT
CASSSHRGVNEKLFF
>TRBJ2-5|TRBV21-1|.|.
TGTGCCAGCAGCAAACCCGTGAAGGGCCTCCAAGAGACCCAGTACTTC
CASSKPVKGLQETQYF
>TRBJ2-6|TRBV27|.|.
TGTGCCACCCGTCTCTCTGGGGCCAACGTCCTGACTTTC
CATRLSGANVLTF
>TRBJ2-5|TRBV29-1|TRBD1|.
TGCAGCGTTCGCCTGGACAGGGTCCAAGAGACCCAGTACTTC
CSVRLDRVQETQYF
>TRBJ2-7|TRBV7-2|TRBD2|.
TGTGCCAGCAGCTCCCACCGACTAGCGGGGCCTTCCTACGAGCAGTACTTC
CASSSHRLAGPSYEQYF
>TRBJ2-7|TRBV9|.|.
TGTGCCAGCAGCCCCCGTTGGGCAGGGCCCCACGAGCAGTACTTC
CASSPRWAGPHEQYF
>TRBJ2-1|TRBV19|.|.
TGTGCCAGTAGTATCTCGCTGATCCAGGTAGCCTACAATGAGCAGTTCTTC
CASSISLIQVAYNEQFF
>TRBJ1-4|TRBV4-3|.|.
TGCGCCAGCAGCCAAGATTGGATGGGGCGAAATGAAAAACTGTTTTTT
CASSQDWMGRNEKLFF
>TRBJ2-5|TRBV7-9|.|.
TGTGCCAGCAGCAAAGAGGGTGGGCAGTACTTC
CASSKEGGQYF
>TRBJ2-2|TRBV20-1|.|.
TGCAGTGCTAGAGACATAAATCGCGGGGAGCTGTTTTTT
CSARDINRGELFF
>TRBJ2-4|TRBV12-3/TRBV12-4|.|.
TGTGCCAGCAGTTTAGGTCAGGGAGGAGGGGACATTCAGTACTTC
CASSLGQGGGDIQYF
>TRBJ1-5|TRBV27|.|.
TGTGCCAGCAGGGGTGCAGGATACAATCAGCCCCAGCATTTT
CASRGAGYNQPQHF
>TRBJ2-5|TRBV4-1|TRBD2|few
TGCGCCAGCAGCCAAGTTCAACGGGGGGAGGAGACCCAGTACTTC
CASSQVQRGEETQYF
>TRBJ2-5|TRBV2|.|.
TGTGCCAGCAGTGAACGGCGTAGTGGAGAGACCCAGTACTTC
CASSERRSGETQYF
>TRBJ2-7|TRBV15|.|.
TGTGCCACCAGCAGGGACACTTCCTACGAGCAGTACTTC
CATSRDTSYEQYF
>TRBJ2-1|TRBV5-1|TRBD1|.
TGCGCCAGCAGCTTCCGGGACAGGAACGCCTACAATGAGCAGTTCTTC
CASSFRDRNAYNEQFF
>TRBJ1-4|TRBV5-1|TRBD1|.
TGCGCCAGCAGCCGAGACCAGGGGGTCGGTGAAAAACTGTTTTTT
CASSRDQGVGEKLFF
>TRBJ2-3|TRBV9|TRBD1|.
TGTGCCAGCAGCCCCAGGGGCGGGACAGGGTTCGATACGCAGTATTTT
CASSPRGGTGFDTQYF
>TRBJ2-1|TRBV7-9|TRBD2|few
TGTGCCAGCAGCTCCGGGGGACTAGCGGAGCGCAATGAGCAGTTCTTC
CASSSGGLAERNEQFF
>TRBJ2-4|TRBV11-3|TRBD2|.
TGTGCCAGCAGCGGAGGGGAGGGCATTCAGTACTTC
CASSGGEGIQYF
>TRBJ1-1|TRBV7-6|.|.
TGTGCCAGCAGCCTCCGTAAGGCGGCTGAAGCTTTCTTT
CASSLRKAAEAFF
>TRBJ2-7|TRBV7-9|.|.
TGTGCCAGCAGCTTTGGGGAATTCGCCTACGAGCAGTACTTC
CASSFGEFAYEQYF
>TRBJ2-5|TRBV4-2|.|few
TGTGCCAGCAGCCACCCCGGGTCCCAAGAGACCCAGTACTTC
CASSHPGSQETQYF
>TRBJ1-4|TRBV6-2/TRBV6-3|.|.
TGTGCCAGCAGTTATGAGGGTGGAAAACTGTTTTTT
CASSYEGGKLFF
>TRBJ2-3|TRBV27|TRBD1|.
TGTGCCAGCAGTTTATCCGGACAGGGCAGGCAGTATTTT
CASSLSGQGRQYF
>TRBJ2-5|TRBV4-1|TRBD2|.
TGCGCCAGCAGTTTTAGCGGGAGAGTTCGGGAGACCCAGTACTTC
CASSFSGRVRETQYF
>TRBJ2-7|TRBV12-3/TRBV12-4|.|few
TGTGCCAGCAGTTTCGGGTCAACTGACCTGACAACCTACGAGCAGTACTTC
CASSFGSTDLTTYEQYF
>TRBJ2-2|TRBV15|.|few
TGTGCCACCAGCAGAGCCGAGACCGGGGAGCTGTTTTTT
CATSRAETGELFF
>TRBJ2-7|TRBV30|.|.
TGTGCCTGGAGTACCTACCCGGACAGCCCCTACGAGCAGTACTTC
CAWSTYPDSPYEQYF
>TRBJ1-3|TRBV6-5|.|.
TGTGCCAGCAGTTACCAAGGTTCCGGAAACACCATATATTTT
CASSYQGSGNTIYF
>TRBJ2-1|TRBV6-5|TRBD2|.
TGTGCCAGCAGTCTAGCGGTGCCTTCCTACAATGAGCAGTTCTTC
CASSLAVPSYNEQFF
>TRBJ2-1|TRBV20-1|TRBD2|.
TGCAGTGCTGGGGGACTAGCGGGGGGGAGCTCCTACAATGAGCAGTTCTTC
CSAGGLAGGSSYNEQFF
>TRBJ2-1|TRBV20-1|.|.
TGCAGTGCTAGTCGTTCTAATGAGCAGTTCTTC
CSASRSNEQFF
>TRBJ2-5|TRBV4-1|.|.
TGCGCCAGCAGCCAAGGGCAGCTGGTTCAAGAGACCCAGTACTTC
CASSQGQLVQETQYF
>TRBJ2-4|TRBV9|TRBD2|.
TGTGCCAGCAATGGGGCTAGCGGCCTTCTAGGAAACATTCAGTACTTC
CASNGASGLLGNIQYF
>TRBJ2-7|TRBV7-9|.|few
TGTGCCAGCAGCTTGACCGCGTGGAATCAGTCCTACGAGCAGTACTTC
CASSLTAWNQSYEQYF
>TRBJ1-5|TRBV7-9|.|.
TGTGCCAGCAGCTCCCCCCAGACGGGTTATCAGCCCCAGCATTTT
CASSSPQTGYQPQHF
>TRBJ2-1|TRBV5-1|.|.
TGCGCCAGCAGCTTGCGGGCTTATGGGGGGAGCTCCTACAATGAGCAGTTCTTC
CASSLRAYGGSSYNEQFF
>TRBJ2-7|TRBV11-2|.|.
TGTGCCAGCAGCGTCCGGGACAATCCCTGCGAGCAGTACTTC
CASSVRDNPCEQYF
>TRBJ2-3|TRBV2|TRBD2|.
TGTGCCAGCAGTGAAGAGGGGGCTAGCGGGGGTAGCACAGATACGCAGTATTTT
CASSEEGASGGSTDTQYF
>TRBJ1-1|TRBV4-1|TRBD1|.
TGCGCCAGCAGCCAAACGGACAGGCTGAACACTGAAGCTTTCTTT
CASSQTDRLNTEAFF
>TRBJ2-3|TRBV6-2/TRBV6-3|.|.
TGTGCCAGCAGTTACAGGACCACAGATACGCAGTATTTT
CASSYRTTDTQYF
>TRBJ2-1|TRBV27|.|.
TGTGCCAGCAGTTTCAATAGCCACAATGAGCAGTTCTTC
CASSFNSHNEQFF
>TRBJ1-2|TRBV28|.|once
TGTGCCAGCACCCCGCCAGGGAATTATGGCTACACCTTC
CASTPPGNYGYTF
>TRBJ2-7|TRBV6-2/TRBV6-3|TRBD1|.
TGTGCCAGCAGTTACTCTTGGACAGGGAACTACGAGCAGTACTTC
CASSYSWTGNYEQYF
>TRBJ1-4|TRBV18|.|few
TGTGCCAGCTCATTGTCCGCACTACAGAATGAAAAACTGTTTTTT
CASSLSALQNEKLFF
>TRBJ2-3|TRBV20-1|TRBD2|few
TGCAGTGCTAGCGGGGGGGCAGATACGCAGTATTTT
CSASGGADTQYF
>TRBJ2-5|TRBV11-2|.|.
TGTGCCAGCAGCTTACACCCCTGGGAGACCCAGTACTTC
CASSLHPWETQYF
>TRBJ2-7|TRBV4-1|TRBD1|few
TGCGCCAGCAGCCAACCTCCGGGGACAGGGACCTACGAGCAGTACTTC
CASSQPPGTGTYEQYF